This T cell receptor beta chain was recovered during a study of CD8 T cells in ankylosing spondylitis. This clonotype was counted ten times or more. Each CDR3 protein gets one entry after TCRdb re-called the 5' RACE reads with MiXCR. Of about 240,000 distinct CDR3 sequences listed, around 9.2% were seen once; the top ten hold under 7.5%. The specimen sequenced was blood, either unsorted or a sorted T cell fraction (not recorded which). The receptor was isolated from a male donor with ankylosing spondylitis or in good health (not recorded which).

CDR3 bases: TGCGCCAGCAGCTTGTCGGGGGAGACCTTAGTATGGAACACTGAAGCTTTCTTT. It translates to CASSLSGETLVWNTEAFF. The V gene is TRBV5-1, the J gene TRBJ1-1, with D possibly matching TRBD1 (5 bases). This CDR3 region has 18 residues. Trimming stripped 1 base from V and 1 base from J, with 20 bases between. Germline V gene data show CDR1 as SGHRS and CDR2 as YFSETQ.